The 15 T cell receptor beta chains given below trace back to one sample, sequenced in a study of a mutant IDH1 vaccine in newly diagnosed glioma. Their specific antigens are unknown. Time point here: week 47, end of study. All doses held 300 ug of mutant IDH1 20-mer peptide, with topical imiquimod. Clones were read by immunoSEQ multiplex PCR, and TCRdb kept only the in-frame ones, dropping some. This sample carries 90,000 to 100,000 clones, 89% of them seen once, and the ten largest clones take roughly 0.74%. The source material was PBMCs, sampled from a glioma patient whose treatment included an IDH1 peptide vaccine. The receptor set was obtained from a woman between 50 and 59 years old with glioma.

In its sample, this clone was seen a few times. The V call is TRBV19, the J call TRBJ1-5; 9 bases align to TRBD1. The CDR3 has 17 residues. V gave up 0 bases and J gave up 8 bases; unmatched junction bases: 11. Germline CDR1 LNHDA, CDR2 SQIVND (reference sequence). The CDR3 region is CASSIDRETGGLEPQHF. Here the CDR3 DNA reads TGTGCCAGTAGTATAGATAGAGAGACAGGGGGTTTGGAGCCCCAGCATTTT.

This rearrangement joins TRBV5-4 to TRBJ2-1; 11 bases agree with TRBD2. J lost 0 bases, V lost 4 bases, and 3 bases had no gene match. This CDR3 is built from 16 residues. Germline V CDR1 and CDR2: SGHNT, YYREEE (reference sequence). As DNA, the CDR3 is TGTGCCAGCAGCCGTAGCGGGAGGGGCTCCTACAATGAGCAGTTCTTC. Encoded protein: CASSRSGRGSYNEQFF.

CDR3 coding DNA: TGTGCCAGCAGCCCCCGAGACCCCCTCGAGCAGTACTTC. Translating it yields CASSPRDPLEQYF. The chain couples TRBV9 to TRBJ2-7; no definite D call. This CDR3 is built from 13 residues. Germline loops: CDR1 SGDLS, CDR2 YYNGEE. V was cut by 4 bases and J by 6 bases, with 14 bases left in between.

This clone was observed once. V and J are TRBV18 and TRBJ1-3; 8 nucleotides line up with TRBD1. V gave up 5 bases and J gave up 4 bases; unmatched junction bases: 7. The CDR3 length is 15 residues. CDR1 KGHSH and CDR2 LQKENI come from the germline V gene. In DNA, the CDR3 is TGTGCCAGCTCATCCGGACAGGGCTCGGGAAACACCATATATTTT. It yields the protein CASSSGQGSGNTIYF.

The gene calls are TRBV5-1 and TRBJ2-1; 7 positions match TRBD2. Per germline, CDR1 SGHRS and CDR2 YFSETQ. This CDR3 is 16 amino acids long. J lost 1 base, V lost 3 bases, and 7 bases had no gene match. The CDR3: CASSSAGAGSYNEQFF. The CDR3 DNA is TGCGCCAGCAGCTCGGCGGGAGCGGGGTCCTACAATGAGCAGTTCTTC.

The rearrangement links TRBV28 to TRBJ2-5; D assignment may be TRBD1 or TRBD2 (6 bases each). The CDR3 loop spans 13 amino acids. V gave up 7 bases and J gave up 9 bases, with 18 bases separating them. The germline V gene has CDR1 MDHEN and CDR2 SYDVKM. CDR3: CASIRSGAMAQYF. Written as DNA, the CDR3 is TGTGCCAGCATAAGATCGGGGGCAATGGCCCAGTACTTC. The full variable domain, completed using reference TRBV28 and TRBJ2-5, is DVKVTQSSRYLVKRTGEKVFLECVQDMDHENMFWYRQDPGLGLRLIYFSYDVKMKEKGDIPEGYSVSREKKERFSLILESASTNQTSMYLCASIRSGAMAQYFGPGTRLLVL.

The chain recombines TRBV11-2 with TRBJ1-1; possibly TRBD1 for D (6 bases). The CDR3 has 14 amino acids. CDR1 and CDR2 (germline): SGHAT, FQNNGV. Trimming removed 3 bases from V and 5 bases from J, with 13 bases in between. The CDR3 nucleotides are TGTGCCAGCAGCTTCCAGGGGTCGGGGACTGAAGCTTTCTTT. It translates to CASSFQGSGTEAFF.

This chain joins TRBV29-1 and TRBJ1-4, with D hard to call. Trimming shortened V by 1 base and J by 5 bases, and 5 bases separated the two germline ends. CDR1 is SQVTM, CDR2 ANQGSEA, per germline. This CDR3 is 12 amino acids long. The CDR3 loop reads CSVEARNEKLFF. DNA of the CDR3: TGCAGCGTTGAAGCTAGAAATGAAAAACTGTTTTTT.

The CDR3 reads CASSQDPGGTYEQYF. CDR3 in DNA: TGCGCCAGCAGCCAAGATCCAGGGGGCACCTACGAGCAGTACTTC. This chain connects TRBV4-1 to TRBJ2-7, with TRBD1 identical over 8 bases. The germline V gene encodes CDR1 MGHRA and CDR2 YSYEKL. The CDR3 has 15 amino acids. V trimming: 0 bases; J trimming: 2 bases; junction bases outside the gene matches: 3.

Concerning this clone: This specimen includes other DNA sequences encoding the same CDR3. The V and J genes are TRBV9 and TRBJ1-5; D gene ambiguous. The CDR3 sequence is 14 residues long. The V end was cut by 0 bases, the J end by 2 bases, with 6 bases between. Germline CDR1 is SGDLS and CDR2 is YYNGEE. The CDR3 coding sequence is TGTGCCAGCAGCGTAGGTGGGGGCAATCAGCCCCAGCATTTT. It translates to CASSVGGGNQPQHF.

This chain links TRBV12-5 with TRBJ2-2; D perhaps matches TRBD1 (6 bases). This CDR3 contains 13 residues. CDR1 LGHNT and CDR2 FRNRAP come from the germline V gene. The V end was cut by 11 bases, the J end by 2 bases, with 12 bases between. The chain's CDR3 is CASRGPNTGELFF. The CDR3, as DNA: TGTGCTTCCAGGGGCCCTAACACCGGGGAGCTGTTTTTT.

Regarding this clone: The junction shows a germline mismatch at one end, possibly a read error. The V gene is TRBV4-1, the J gene TRBJ1-4; weak D call: TRBD1 (5 bases). This CDR3 is built from 15 residues. Germline lookup yields CDR1 MGHRA and CDR2 YSYEKL. The CDR3 DNA reads as TGCGCCAGCAGCCAGAGACAGACCGTTTATGACAAACTGTTTTTT. Amino acids: CASSQRQTVYDKLFF.

The sample holds one count of this clone. The chain links TRBV29-1 to TRBJ1-1, with TRBD1 identical over 7 bases. Germline V CDR1 and CDR2: SQVTM, ANQGSEA. The CDR3 loop spans 16 amino acids. Losses at the gene ends were 4 bases for V and 0 bases for J; bases not matched to a gene: 11. Here the CDR3 reads CSVGLPTGTMNTEAFF. Written as DNA, the CDR3 is TGCAGCGTTGGATTACCGACAGGGACGATGAACACTGAAGCTTTCTTT.

The rearrangement uses TRBV7-8 and TRBJ1-3; 9 nucleotides line up with TRBD1. Per germline, CDR1 SGHVS and CDR2 FQNEAQ. This CDR3 has 15 residues. The V gene end was trimmed by 5 bases and the J gene end by 8 bases; junction bases not matched to a gene: 10. CDR3 loop: CASSARDRERDTIYF. The CDR3 DNA is TGTGCCAGCAGCGCGCGGGACAGGGAGAGGGACACCATATATTTT.

This clone occurred once. The chain carries TRBV19 and TRBJ2-1; 11 bases agree with TRBD2. The CDR3 length is 15 residues. Germline values: CDR1 LNHDA, CDR2 SQIVND (reference sequence). Trimming at V came to 6 bases and at J to 5 bases, leaving 6 bases not matched to a gene. This chain's CDR3 is CASRAGTSGHNEQFF. As DNA, the CDR3 is TGTGCCAGTAGGGCGGGGACTAGCGGACACAATGAGCAGTTCTTC.